Included here is one TCR beta chain sequence, with context. Antigen specificity is unknown. The data were taken from a study of PD-1 blockade in classical Hodgkin lymphoma. The overall study: Patients had nivolumab dosed at 3 mg/kg, delivered intravenously every 2 weeks. General observations from the study: Whereas CD4+ TCR diversity had risen significantly by C4D1, CD8+ TCR diversity had not. Patients who began taking nivolumab under 1 year after ASCT were left out. Complete responders matched newly diagnosed patients in baseline diversity.

The V and J ends lost 6 bases and 0 bases, in that order; junction bases with no gene match: 5. Germline V gene sequence: CDR1 MNHEY, CDR2 SMNVEV (reference sequence). CDR3 length equals 15 residues. Generated by immunoSEQ multiplex PCR, the TCRdb table keeps only in-frame clones and is missing some. The sample includes 90,000 to 120,000 clones, roughly nine tenths of them seen just once. Relapse was seen in all patients after autologous stem cell transplantation, and brentuximab vedotin exposure was variable. The rearrangement joins TRBV27 to TRBJ2-1; 7 bases are a match to TRBD2. This sequence originates from a human donor with classical Hodgkin lymphoma. Here the sequenced sample was peripheral blood mononuclear cells (PBMCs), taken before the second cycle of nivolumab. CDR3 loop: CASRWGGGSYNEQFF. Here the CDR3 DNA reads TGTGCCAGCAGGTGGGGGGGAGGCTCCTACAATGAGCAGTTCTTC.